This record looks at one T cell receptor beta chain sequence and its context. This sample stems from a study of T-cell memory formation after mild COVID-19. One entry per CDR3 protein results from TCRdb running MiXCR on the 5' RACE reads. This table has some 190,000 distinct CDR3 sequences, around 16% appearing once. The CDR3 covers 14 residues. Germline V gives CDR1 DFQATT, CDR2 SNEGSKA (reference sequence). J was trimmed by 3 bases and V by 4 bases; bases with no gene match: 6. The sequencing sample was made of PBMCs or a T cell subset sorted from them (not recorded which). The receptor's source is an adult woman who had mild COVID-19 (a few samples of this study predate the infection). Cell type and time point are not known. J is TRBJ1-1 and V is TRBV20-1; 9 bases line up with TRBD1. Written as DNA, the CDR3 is TGCAGTGCTAAACCACAGGGGGCGTACACTGAAGCTTTCTTT. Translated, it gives CSAKPQGAYTEAFF.